The rows below give T cell receptor beta chains drawn from one sample of a study of cytomegalovirus exposure and HLA in healthy donors. The protocol was immunoSEQ multiplex PCR, while the TCRdb copy is restricted to in-frame clones and leaves out a portion. Seen here are about 170,000 clones, around 80% observed once, and the top ten hold 0.65% to 0.85%. Sequenced input: PBMCs. Source of these receptors: a female donor in good health and CMV-seronegative. CDR3s include the opening cysteine and the closing phenylalanine or tryptophan. The order of the fields is J gene, V gene, CDR3 protein.

J gene: TRBJ2-2; V gene: TRBV1; CDR3 protein: CTSSQHSRDRGRTGELFF
J gene: TRBJ2-7; V gene: TRBV7-2; CDR3 protein: CASSRGTSGGMSSYEQYF
J gene: TRBJ1-5; V gene: TRBV6-1; CDR3 protein: CASRGGYSNQPQHF
J gene: TRBJ1-4; V gene: TRBV2; CDR3 protein: CASRAGQSYEKLFF
J gene: TRBJ2-1; V gene: TRBV18; CDR3 protein: CASSPTLPPRGTGEGNEQFF
J gene: TRBJ2-5; V gene: TRBV21-1; CDR3 protein: CASSKAGRGLPQETQYF
J gene: TRBJ2-5; V gene: TRBV28; CDR3 protein: CASSLSPGGQYF
J gene: TRBJ1-1; V gene: TRBV6-6; CDR3 protein: CASSYPNRGGTEAFF
J gene: TRBJ2-1; V gene: TRBV19; CDR3 protein: CASSIDGHEQFF
J gene: TRBJ1-1; V gene: TRBV29-1; CDR3 protein: CSVLNPEAFF
J gene: TRBJ1-2; V gene: TRBV4-2; CDR3 protein: CASSQGSGGRQDRYGYTF
J gene: TRBJ2-5; V gene: TRBV30; CDR3 protein: CAWSEETQYF
J gene: TRBJ2-2; V gene: TRBV18; CDR3 protein: CASSPPRRGTGELFF
J gene: TRBJ2-7; V gene: TRBV7-3; CDR3 protein: CASSLTSGGTEQYF
J gene: TRBJ1-2; V gene: TRBV28; CDR3 protein: CASSLGGTNYGYTF
J gene: TRBJ1-2; V gene: TRBV21-1; CDR3 protein: CASSNRRTFYGYTF
J gene: TRBJ2-7; V gene: TRBV29-1; CDR3 protein: CSVTPPSGQPNEQYF
J gene: TRBJ1-5; V gene: TRBV6-5; CDR3 protein: CASRFSGSSNQPQHF
J gene: TRBJ2-2; V gene: TRBV7-8; CDR3 protein: CASSLAPSGGNTGELFF
J gene: TRBJ2-3; V gene: TRBV29-1; CDR3 protein: CSGHKSTDTQYF
J gene: TRBJ2-3; V gene: TRBV9; CDR3 protein: CASSVRGGLADTQYF
J gene: TRBJ2-2; V gene: TRBV6-5; CDR3 protein: CASRVPGGDTGELFF
J gene: TRBJ1-5; V gene: TRBV2; CDR3 protein: CASRLDRVSNQPQHF
J gene: TRBJ2-7; V gene: TRBV27; CDR3 protein: CASSLGVAGAYEQYF
J gene: TRBJ1-5; V gene: TRBV15; CDR3 protein: CATSRRGKEPQHF
J gene: TRBJ2-7; V gene: TRBV20-1; CDR3 protein: CSAGRTAEQYF
J gene: TRBJ1-1; V gene: TRBV18; CDR3 protein: CASSFRTAQNTEAFF
J gene: TRBJ1-5; V gene: TRBV6-5; CDR3 protein: CASSYSAGGNQPQHF